Below, 4 T cell receptor beta chains from the same sample are listed, as sequenced in a study of shared clonotypes between healthy human individuals. Using immunoSEQ multiplex PCR, the repertoire was profiled, and TCRdb retains in-frame clones only, with some absent. The sample records roughly 2,500,000 clones, over 85% being singletons. Source material: naive CD4+ T cells from PBMCs. Subset described: CD45RA+ positively selected. All receptors come from a man between 18 and 35 years old in good health. Some clones in this sample may be carry-over from other donors' samples.

This rearrangement joins TRBV29-1 to TRBJ1-4; 11 positions agree with TRBD1. The germline gives CDR1 SQVTM, CDR2 ANQGSEA. The CDR3 sequence is 14 residues long. V lost 3 bases and J lost 8; bases outside the gene matches: 5. The CDR3 bases are TGCAGCGTTGAGTGGAGGGACAGGGGGGAAAAACTGTTTTTT. Residues: CSVEWRDRGEKLFF.

V and J are TRBV30 and TRBJ2-5, with a weak D call TRBD2 (6 bases). The CDR3 spans 14 residues. CDR1 is GTSNPN, CDR2 SVGIG, per germline (reference sequence). Trimming stripped 3 bases from V and 7 bases from J, with 18 bases between. The chain's CDR3 is CAWRGPPGAGTQYF. CDR3 sequence (DNA): TGTGCCTGGAGAGGCCCGCCGGGAGCCGGGACCCAGTACTTC.

The chain employs TRBV15 and TRBJ2-2, with D hard to call. The CDR3 has 14 residues. Germline assignment: CDR1 LNHNV and CDR2 YYDKDF (reference sequence). V was clipped by 0 bases and J by 3 bases, with 5 bases between them. CDR3 nucleotide sequence: TGTGCCACCAGCAGAGACTCTTACACCGGGGAGCTGTTTTTT. Translation gives CATSRDSYTGELFF.

The chain joins TRBV27 to TRBJ1-2; possible D gene TRBD1, 5 bases. Trimming removed 5 bases at V and 7 bases at J, with 20 bases between. The CDR3 has 15 amino acids. CDR1 MNHEY and CDR2 SMNVEV come from the germline V gene (reference sequence). As DNA, the CDR3 is TGTGCCAGCAGTGCACAACCCCAGGGAGTTAGTGGCTACACCTTC. It codes for CASSAQPQGVSGYTF.